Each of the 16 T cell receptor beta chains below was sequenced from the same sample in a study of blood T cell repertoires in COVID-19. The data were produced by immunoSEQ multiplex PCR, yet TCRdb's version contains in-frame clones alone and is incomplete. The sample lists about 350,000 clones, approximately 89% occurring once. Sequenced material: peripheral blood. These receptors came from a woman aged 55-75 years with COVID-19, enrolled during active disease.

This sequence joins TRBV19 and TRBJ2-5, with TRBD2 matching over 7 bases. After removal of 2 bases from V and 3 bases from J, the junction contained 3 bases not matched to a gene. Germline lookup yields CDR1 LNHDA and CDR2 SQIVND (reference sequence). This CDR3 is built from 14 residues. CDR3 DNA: TGTGCCAGTAGTATATGGGGGAGGGAAGAGACCCAGTACTTC. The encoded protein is CASSIWGREETQYF.

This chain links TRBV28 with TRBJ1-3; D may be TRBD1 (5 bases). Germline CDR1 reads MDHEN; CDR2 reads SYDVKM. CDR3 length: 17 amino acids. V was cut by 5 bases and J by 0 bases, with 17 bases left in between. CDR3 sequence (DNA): TGTGCCAGCAGTCCGGGCGGGGGTTCGATCTCTGGAAACACCATATATTTT. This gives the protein CASSPGGGSISGNTIYF.

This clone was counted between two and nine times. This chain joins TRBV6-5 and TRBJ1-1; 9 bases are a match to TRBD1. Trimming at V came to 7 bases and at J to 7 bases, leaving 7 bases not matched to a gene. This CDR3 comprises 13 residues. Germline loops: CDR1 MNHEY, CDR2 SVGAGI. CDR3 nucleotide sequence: TGTGCCAGCACCCTTAGACAGGGGGGTGAAGCTTTCTTT. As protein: CASTLRQGGEAFF.

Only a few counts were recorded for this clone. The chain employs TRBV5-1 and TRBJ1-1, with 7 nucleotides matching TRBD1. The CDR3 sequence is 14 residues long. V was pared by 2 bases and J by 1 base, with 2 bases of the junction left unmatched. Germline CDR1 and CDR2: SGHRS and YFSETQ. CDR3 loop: CASSLRGQNTEAFF. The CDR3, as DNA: TGCGCCAGCAGCTTAAGGGGGCAGAACACTGAAGCTTTCTTT.

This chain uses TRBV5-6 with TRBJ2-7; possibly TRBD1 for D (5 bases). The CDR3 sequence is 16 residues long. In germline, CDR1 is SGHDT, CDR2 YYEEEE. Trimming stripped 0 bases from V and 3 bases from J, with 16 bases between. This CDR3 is CASSLVGRVNLYEQYF. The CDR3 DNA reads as TGTGCCAGCAGCTTGGTAGGCAGGGTGAACCTCTACGAGCAGTACTTC.

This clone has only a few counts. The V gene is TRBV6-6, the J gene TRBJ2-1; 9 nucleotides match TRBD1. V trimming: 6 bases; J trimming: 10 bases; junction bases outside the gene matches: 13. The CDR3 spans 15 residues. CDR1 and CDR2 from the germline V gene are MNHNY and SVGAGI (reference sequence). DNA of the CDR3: TGTGCCAGCAGATTGGGTGGGACAGGGAGCGAGGAGCAGTTCTTC. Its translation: CASRLGGTGSEEQFF.

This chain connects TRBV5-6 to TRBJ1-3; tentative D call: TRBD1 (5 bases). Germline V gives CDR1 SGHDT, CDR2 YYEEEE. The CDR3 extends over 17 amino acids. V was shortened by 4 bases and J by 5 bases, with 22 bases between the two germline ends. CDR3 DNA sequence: TGTGCCAGCAGCCCAAGTGGGGGGGAAGTTCCCCGAAACACCATATATTTT. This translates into CASSPSGGEVPRNTIYF.

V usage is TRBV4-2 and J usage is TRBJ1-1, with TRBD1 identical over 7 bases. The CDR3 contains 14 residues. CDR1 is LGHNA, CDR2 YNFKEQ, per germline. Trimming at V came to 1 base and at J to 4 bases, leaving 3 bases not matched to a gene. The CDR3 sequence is CASSQGQGGTEAFF. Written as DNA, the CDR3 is TGTGCCAGCAGCCAAGGGCAGGGGGGCACTGAAGCTTTCTTT.

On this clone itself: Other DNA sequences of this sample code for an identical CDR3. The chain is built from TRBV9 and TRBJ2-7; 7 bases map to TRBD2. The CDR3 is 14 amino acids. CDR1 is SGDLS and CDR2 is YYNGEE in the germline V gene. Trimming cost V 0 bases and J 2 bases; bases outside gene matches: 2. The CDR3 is CASSVGGGPYEQYF. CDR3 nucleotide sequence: TGTGCCAGCAGCGTAGGCGGGGGACCCTACGAGCAGTACTTC. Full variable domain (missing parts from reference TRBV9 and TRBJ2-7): DSGVTQTPKHLITATGQRVTLRCSPRSGDLSVYWYQQSLDQGLQFLIQYYNGEERAKGNILERFSAQQFPDLHSELNLSSLELGDSALYFCASSVGGGPYEQYFGPGTRLTVT.

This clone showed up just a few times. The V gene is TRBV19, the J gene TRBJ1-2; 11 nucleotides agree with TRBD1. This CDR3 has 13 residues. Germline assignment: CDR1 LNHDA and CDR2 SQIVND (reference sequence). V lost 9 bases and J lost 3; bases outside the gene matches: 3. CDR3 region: CASRDRGDYGYTF. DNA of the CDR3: TGTGCCAGCCGGGACAGGGGGGACTATGGCTACACCTTC.

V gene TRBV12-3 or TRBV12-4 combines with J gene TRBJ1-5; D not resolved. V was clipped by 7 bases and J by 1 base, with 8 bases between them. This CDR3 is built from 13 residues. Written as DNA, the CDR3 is TGTGCCAGCACTCAGACAAGCAATCAGCCCCAGCATTTT. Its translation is CASTQTSNQPQHF.

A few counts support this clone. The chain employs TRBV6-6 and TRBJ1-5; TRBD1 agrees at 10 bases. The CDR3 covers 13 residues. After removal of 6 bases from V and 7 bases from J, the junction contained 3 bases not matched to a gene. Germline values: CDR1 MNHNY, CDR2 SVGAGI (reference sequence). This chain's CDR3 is CASRTGGWQPQHF. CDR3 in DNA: TGTGCCAGCAGGACAGGGGGCTGGCAGCCCCAGCATTTT.

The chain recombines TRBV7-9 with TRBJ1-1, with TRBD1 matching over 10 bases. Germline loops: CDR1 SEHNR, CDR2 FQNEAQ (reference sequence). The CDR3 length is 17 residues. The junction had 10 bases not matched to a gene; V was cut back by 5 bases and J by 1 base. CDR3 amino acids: CASSLGQGSGGNTEAFF. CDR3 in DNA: TGTGCCAGCAGCCTGGGACAGGGGAGTGGAGGGAACACTGAAGCTTTCTTT.

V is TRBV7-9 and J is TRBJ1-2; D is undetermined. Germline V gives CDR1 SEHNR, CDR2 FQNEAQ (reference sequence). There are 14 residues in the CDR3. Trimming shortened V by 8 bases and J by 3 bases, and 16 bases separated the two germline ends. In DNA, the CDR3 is TGTGCCAGCGGCCGTACAGTAATCGACTATGGCTACACCTTC. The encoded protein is CASGRTVIDYGYTF.

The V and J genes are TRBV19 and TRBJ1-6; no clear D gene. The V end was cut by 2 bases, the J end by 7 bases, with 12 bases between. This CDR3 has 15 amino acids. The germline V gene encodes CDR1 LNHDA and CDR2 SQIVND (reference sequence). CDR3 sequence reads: CASSISRTQNSPLHF. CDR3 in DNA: TGTGCCAGTAGTATATCTAGGACTCAGAATTCACCCCTCCACTTT.

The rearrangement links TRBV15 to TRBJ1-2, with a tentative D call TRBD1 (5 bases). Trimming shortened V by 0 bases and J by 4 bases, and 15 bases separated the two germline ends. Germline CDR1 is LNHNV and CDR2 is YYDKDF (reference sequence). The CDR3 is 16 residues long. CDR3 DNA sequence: TGTGCCACCAGCAGAGATAAGCCAGGGTTGGTCTATGGCTACACCTTC. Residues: CATSRDKPGLVYGYTF.